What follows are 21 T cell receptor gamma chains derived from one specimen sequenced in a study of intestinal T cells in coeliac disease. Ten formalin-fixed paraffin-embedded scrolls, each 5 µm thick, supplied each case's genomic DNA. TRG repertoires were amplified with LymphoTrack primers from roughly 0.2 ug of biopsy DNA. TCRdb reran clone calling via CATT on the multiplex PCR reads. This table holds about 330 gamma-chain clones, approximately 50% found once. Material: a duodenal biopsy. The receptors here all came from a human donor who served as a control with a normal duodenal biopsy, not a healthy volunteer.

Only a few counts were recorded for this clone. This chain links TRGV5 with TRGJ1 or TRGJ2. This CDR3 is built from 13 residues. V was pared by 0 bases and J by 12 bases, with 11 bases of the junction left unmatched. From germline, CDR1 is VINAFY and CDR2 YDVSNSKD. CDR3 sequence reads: CATWDRPPRGKLF. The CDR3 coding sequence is TGTGCCACCTGGGACAGGCCCCCTAGGGGGAAACTCTTT.

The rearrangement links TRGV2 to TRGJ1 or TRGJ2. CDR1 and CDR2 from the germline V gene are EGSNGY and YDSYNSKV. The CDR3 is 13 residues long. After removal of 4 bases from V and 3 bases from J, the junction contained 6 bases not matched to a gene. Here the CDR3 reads CATWDRIYYKKLF. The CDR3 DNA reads TGTGCCACCTGGGATCGGATTTATTATAAGAAACTCTTT.

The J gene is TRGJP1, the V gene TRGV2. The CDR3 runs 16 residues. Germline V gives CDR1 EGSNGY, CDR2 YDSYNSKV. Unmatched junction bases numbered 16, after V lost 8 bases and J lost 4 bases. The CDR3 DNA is TGTGCCACCTCGGGACGGGCGGGCGTCACTGGTTGGTTCAAGATATTT. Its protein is CATSGRAGVTGWFKIF.

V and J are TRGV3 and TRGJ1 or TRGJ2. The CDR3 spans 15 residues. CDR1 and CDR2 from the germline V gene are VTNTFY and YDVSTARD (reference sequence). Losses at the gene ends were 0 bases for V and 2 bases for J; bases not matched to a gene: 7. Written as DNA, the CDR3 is TGTGCCACCTGGGACAGGGGGGGGCATTATTATAAGAAACTCTTT. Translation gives CATWDRGGHYYKKLF.

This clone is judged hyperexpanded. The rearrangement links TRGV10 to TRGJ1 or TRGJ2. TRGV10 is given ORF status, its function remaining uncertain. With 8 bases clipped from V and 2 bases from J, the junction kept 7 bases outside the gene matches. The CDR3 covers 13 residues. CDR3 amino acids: CAAWAVYYYKKLF. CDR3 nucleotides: TGTGCTGCGTGGGCAGTGTATTATTATAAGAAACTCTTT.

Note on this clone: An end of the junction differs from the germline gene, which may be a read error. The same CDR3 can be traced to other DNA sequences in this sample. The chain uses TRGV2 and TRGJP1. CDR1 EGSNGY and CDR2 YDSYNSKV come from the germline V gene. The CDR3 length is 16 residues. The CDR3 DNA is TGTGCCACTTGGGACGGGGCGGGCGTCACTGGTTGGTTCAAGATATTT. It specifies CATWDGAGVTGWFKIF.

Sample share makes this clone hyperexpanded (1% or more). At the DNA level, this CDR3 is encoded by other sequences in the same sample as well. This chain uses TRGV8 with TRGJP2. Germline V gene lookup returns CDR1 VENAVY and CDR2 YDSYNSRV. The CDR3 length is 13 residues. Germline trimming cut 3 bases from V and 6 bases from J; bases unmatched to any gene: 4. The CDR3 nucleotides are TGTGCCACCTGGGATGGGGGTGATTGGATCAAGACGTTT. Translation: CATWDGGDWIKTF.

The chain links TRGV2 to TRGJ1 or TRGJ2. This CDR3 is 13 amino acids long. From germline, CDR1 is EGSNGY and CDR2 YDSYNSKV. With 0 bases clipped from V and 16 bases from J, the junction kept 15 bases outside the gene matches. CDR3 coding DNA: TGTGCCACCTGGGACGGGCGAAGGATGGGAAACCTCTTT. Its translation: CATWDGRRMGNLF.

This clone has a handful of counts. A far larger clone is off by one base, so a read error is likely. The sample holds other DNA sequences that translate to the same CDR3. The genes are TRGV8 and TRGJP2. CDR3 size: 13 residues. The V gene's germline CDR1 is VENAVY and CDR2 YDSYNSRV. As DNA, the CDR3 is TGTGCCACCTGGGATGGGGGTGATTGGATCAAGACGTTC. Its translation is CATWDGGDWIKTF.

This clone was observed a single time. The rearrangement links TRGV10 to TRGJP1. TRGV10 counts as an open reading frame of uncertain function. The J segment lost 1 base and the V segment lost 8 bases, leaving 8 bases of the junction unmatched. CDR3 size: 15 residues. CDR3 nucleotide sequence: TGTGCTGCGTGGGATTCGATTACCACTGGTTGGTTCAAGATATTT. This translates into CAAWDSITTGWFKIF.

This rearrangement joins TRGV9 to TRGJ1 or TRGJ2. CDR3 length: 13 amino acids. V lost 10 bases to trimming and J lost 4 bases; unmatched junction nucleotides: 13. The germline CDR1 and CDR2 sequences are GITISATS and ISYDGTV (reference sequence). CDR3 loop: CAFVGGIYYKKLF. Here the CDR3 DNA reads TGTGCCTTTGTGGGAGGAATCTATTATAAGAAACTCTTT.

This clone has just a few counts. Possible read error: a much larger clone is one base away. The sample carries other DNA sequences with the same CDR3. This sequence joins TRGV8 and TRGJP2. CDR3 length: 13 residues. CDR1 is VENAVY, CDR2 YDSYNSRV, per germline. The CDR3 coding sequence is TGCGCCACCTGGGATAGAGAGGGTTGGATCAAGACGTTT. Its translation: CATWDREGWIKTF.

CDR3 nucleotides: TGTGCTGCGTGGGATTGTATAAGAAAACTCTTT. This encodes CAAWDCIRKLF. The V gene is TRGV10, the J gene TRGJ1 or TRGJ2. TRGV10 has ORF status, its function being uncertain. Unmatched junction bases numbered 12, after V lost 8 bases and J lost 13 bases. This CDR3 is 11 amino acids long.

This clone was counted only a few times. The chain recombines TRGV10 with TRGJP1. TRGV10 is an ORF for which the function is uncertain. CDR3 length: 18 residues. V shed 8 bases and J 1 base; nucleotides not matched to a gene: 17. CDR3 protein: CAAWGPPGWVTTGWFKIF. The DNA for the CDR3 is TGTGCTGCGTGGGGCCCTCCTGGGTGGGTTACCACTGGTTGGTTCAAGATATTT.

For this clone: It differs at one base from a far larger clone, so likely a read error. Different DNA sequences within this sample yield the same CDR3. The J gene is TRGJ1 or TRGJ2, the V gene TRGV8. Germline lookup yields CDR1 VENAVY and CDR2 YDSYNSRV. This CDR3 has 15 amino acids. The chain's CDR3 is CATWDTRSLYYKKLF. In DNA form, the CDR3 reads TGCGCCACCTGGGATACCAGGTCGCTTTATTATAAGAAACTCTTT.

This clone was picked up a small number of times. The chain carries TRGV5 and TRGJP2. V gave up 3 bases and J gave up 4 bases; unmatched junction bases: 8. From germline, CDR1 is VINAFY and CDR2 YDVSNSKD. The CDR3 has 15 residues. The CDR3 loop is CATWDPFFSDWIKTF. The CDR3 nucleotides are TGTGCCACCTGGGACCCCTTCTTTAGTGATTGGATCAAGACGTTT.

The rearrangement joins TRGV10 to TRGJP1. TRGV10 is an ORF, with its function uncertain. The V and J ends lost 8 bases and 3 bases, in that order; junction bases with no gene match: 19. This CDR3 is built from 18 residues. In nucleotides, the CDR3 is TGTGCTGCGTGGGATCTACAGGTCCCCATATCCACTGGTTGGTTCAAGATATTT. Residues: CAAWDLQVPISTGWFKIF.

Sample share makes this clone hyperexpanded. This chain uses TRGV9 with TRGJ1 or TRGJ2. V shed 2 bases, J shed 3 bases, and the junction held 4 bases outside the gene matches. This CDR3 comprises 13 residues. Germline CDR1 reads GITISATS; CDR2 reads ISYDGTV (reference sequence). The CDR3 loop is CALWEAGYYKKLF. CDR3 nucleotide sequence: TGTGCCTTGTGGGAGGCGGGTTATTATAAGAAACTCTTT.

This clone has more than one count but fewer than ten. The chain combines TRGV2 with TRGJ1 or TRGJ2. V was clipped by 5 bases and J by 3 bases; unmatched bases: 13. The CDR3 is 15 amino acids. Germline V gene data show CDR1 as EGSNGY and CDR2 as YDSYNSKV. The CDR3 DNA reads TGTGCCACCTGGGGACGGGGCCAGCGTTATTATAAGAAACTCTTT. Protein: CATWGRGQRYYKKLF.

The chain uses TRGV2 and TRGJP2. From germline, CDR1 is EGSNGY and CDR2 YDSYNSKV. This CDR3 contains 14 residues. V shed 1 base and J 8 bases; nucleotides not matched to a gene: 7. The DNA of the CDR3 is TGTGCCACCTGGGACGGCCGGGGCGATTGGATCAAGACGTTT. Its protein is CATWDGRGDWIKTF.

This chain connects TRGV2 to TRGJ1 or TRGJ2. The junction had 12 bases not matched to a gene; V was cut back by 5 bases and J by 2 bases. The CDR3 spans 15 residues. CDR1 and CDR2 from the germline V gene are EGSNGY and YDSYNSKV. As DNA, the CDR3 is TGTGCCACCTGGGGACTCCAGCCCCATTATTATAAGAAACTCTTT. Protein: CATWGLQPHYYKKLF.